A selection of T cell receptor beta chains follows, all from one sample in a study of T cells in Graves' hyperthyroidism and ophthalmopathy. TCRdb reprocessed the multiplex PCR reads with MiXCR, giving one entry per CDR3 protein. The profile shows 400,000 to 600,000 distinct CDR3 sequences, approximately 16% of them singletons. The specimen was blood. The receptors were gathered from a young woman with Graves' ophthalmopathy. CDR3s include the opening cysteine and the closing phenylalanine or tryptophan. The D gene is left open where the match is weak. Not every row has a clone size; where given, it reads once, few, many or a size class.

CDR3 protein: CASSRYWEEGTGELFF
CDR3 DNA: TGCGCCAGCAGCCGATATTGGGAGGAGGGCACCGGGGAGCTGTTTTTT
D gene: .
V gene: TRBV4-3
J gene: TRBJ2-2
clone size: few

CDR3 protein: CASSQGVEETQYF
CDR3 DNA: TGTGCCAGCAGCCAAGGTGTTGAAGAGACCCAGTACTTC
D gene: .
V gene: TRBV3-1
J gene: TRBJ2-5
clone size: many

CDR3 protein: CASSEGGAEFF
CDR3 DNA: TGTGCCAGCAGCGAGGGGGGGGCTGAGTTCTTC
D gene: .
V gene: TRBV14
J gene: TRBJ2-1
clone size: few

CDR3 protein: CATLTTHNTEAFF
CDR3 DNA: TGTGCCACCCTTACGACCCATAACACTGAAGCTTTCTTT
D gene: .
V gene: TRBV28
J gene: TRBJ1-1
clone size: few

CDR3 protein: CASSLVSGSKAYNEQFF
CDR3 DNA: TGCGCCAGCAGCTTGGTCAGCGGGTCCAAAGCCTACAATGAGCAGTTCTTC
D gene: .
V gene: TRBV5-1
J gene: TRBJ2-1
clone size: many

CDR3 protein: CASSYSGRLALNNEQFF
CDR3 DNA: TGTGCCAGCAGTTACTCGGGTCGACTAGCTCTAAACAATGAGCAGTTCTTC
D gene: TRBD2
V gene: TRBV6-5
J gene: TRBJ2-1
clone size: .

CDR3 protein: CASGRGEGTEAFF
CDR3 DNA: TGTGCTAGTGGGAGGGGCGAGGGCACTGAAGCTTTCTTT
D gene: .
V gene: TRBV12-5
J gene: TRBJ1-1
clone size: .

CDR3 protein: CANPTRGENQPQHF
CDR3 DNA: TGCGCCAACCCAACACGGGGGGAGAATCAGCCCCAGCATTTT
D gene: .
V gene: TRBV10-2
J gene: TRBJ1-5
clone size: few

CDR3 protein: CASSSQTGGDTEAFF
CDR3 DNA: TGTGCCAGCAGCTCGCAGACAGGGGGGGACACTGAAGCTTTCTTT
D gene: TRBD1
V gene: TRBV7-2
J gene: TRBJ1-1
clone size: .

CDR3 protein: CASSPSLWGYTF
CDR3 DNA: TGTGCCAGCAGCCCGTCGCTTTGGGGCTACACCTTC
D gene: .
V gene: TRBV16
J gene: TRBJ1-2
clone size: .

CDR3 protein: CSASADGYEQYF
CDR3 DNA: TGCAGTGCTAGTGCCGATGGGTACGAGCAGTACTTC
D gene: .
V gene: TRBV20-1
J gene: TRBJ2-7
clone size: many

CDR3 protein: CASRGGLAAPYNEQFF
CDR3 DNA: TGTGCCAGCAGGGGGGGACTAGCGGCCCCCTACAATGAGCAGTTCTTC
D gene: TRBD2
V gene: TRBV27
J gene: TRBJ2-1
clone size: .

CDR3 protein: CASSPLGQDEQYF
CDR3 DNA: TGTGCCAGCTCACCACTTGGACAAGACGAGCAGTACTTC
D gene: .
V gene: TRBV18
J gene: TRBJ2-7
clone size: many

CDR3 protein: CASLGPLKYEQYF
CDR3 DNA: TGTGCCAGTCTAGGGCCGTTAAAATACGAGCAGTACTTC
D gene: .
V gene: TRBV6-1
J gene: TRBJ2-7
clone size: .

CDR3 protein: CASSPFSAGANVLTF
CDR3 DNA: TGTGCCAGCTCACCATTTAGCGCTGGGGCCAACGTCCTGACTTTC
D gene: .
V gene: TRBV18
J gene: TRBJ2-6
clone size: .

CDR3 protein: CASSLGAPDETQYF
CDR3 DNA: TGTGCCAGCAGTCTGGGGGCGCCGGATGAGACCCAGTACTTC
D gene: .
V gene: TRBV27
J gene: TRBJ2-5
clone size: many

CDR3 protein: CSARGLSSYNEQFF
CDR3 DNA: TGCAGTGCTAGGGGGCTTAGCTCCTACAATGAGCAGTTCTTC
D gene: .
V gene: TRBV20-1
J gene: TRBJ2-1
clone size: many

CDR3 protein: CASSSGLAGSLEQYF
CDR3 DNA: TGCGCCAGCAGCTCCGGACTAGCGGGATCCCTCGAGCAGTACTTC
D gene: TRBD2
V gene: TRBV5-1
J gene: TRBJ2-7
clone size: once

CDR3 protein: CASSQSGRYEQFF
CDR3 DNA: TGTGCCAGCAGCCAGAGCGGGAGATATGAGCAGTTCTTC
D gene: TRBD2
V gene: TRBV4-2
J gene: TRBJ2-1
clone size: .

CDR3 protein: CASSESRLAGTDTQYF
CDR3 DNA: TGTGCCAGCAGCGAGTCGCGGCTAGCGGGCACAGATACGCAGTATTTT
D gene: TRBD2
V gene: TRBV7-9
J gene: TRBJ2-3
clone size: many

CDR3 protein: CASSPSVELFF
CDR3 DNA: TGTGCCAGCAGCCCCTCTGTGGAGCTGTTTTTT
D gene: .
V gene: TRBV7-2
J gene: TRBJ2-2
clone size: few

CDR3 protein: CASSFGWGRNTGELFF
CDR3 DNA: TGTGCCAGCAGTTTTGGTTGGGGGAGAAACACCGGGGAGCTGTTTTTT
D gene: .
V gene: TRBV28
J gene: TRBJ2-2
clone size: many

CDR3 protein: CSVGAGRNEQYF
CDR3 DNA: TGCAGCGTTGGGGCAGGGCGGAACGAGCAGTACTTC
D gene: .
V gene: TRBV29-1
J gene: TRBJ2-7
clone size: few

CDR3 protein: CANSQTGETQYF
CDR3 DNA: TGTGCCAACAGTCAAACGGGGGAGACCCAGTACTTC
D gene: .
V gene: TRBV6-1
J gene: TRBJ2-5
clone size: once

CDR3 protein: CSASGQGARHEQFF
CDR3 DNA: TGCAGTGCTTCCGGACAGGGGGCTAGGCATGAGCAGTTCTTC
D gene: TRBD1
V gene: TRBV20-1
J gene: TRBJ2-1
clone size: many

CDR3 protein: CSARDIFRGRENEKLFF
CDR3 DNA: TGCAGTGCTAGAGATATTTTCAGGGGACGGGAGAATGAAAAACTGTTTTTT
D gene: .
V gene: TRBV20-1
J gene: TRBJ1-4
clone size: many

CDR3 protein: CASSQEPQGVGEQYF
CDR3 DNA: TGTGCCAGCAGTCAGGAACCTCAGGGGGTCGGTGAGCAGTACTTC
D gene: TRBD1
V gene: TRBV28
J gene: TRBJ2-7
clone size: .

CDR3 protein: CASNQELYGYTF
CDR3 DNA: TGTGCCAGCAATCAGGAGCTCTATGGCTACACCTTC
D gene: .
V gene: TRBV6-1
J gene: TRBJ1-2
clone size: .

CDR3 protein: CASSLIQAYRYTF
CDR3 DNA: TGTGCCAGCAGCTTAATCCAGGCCTATCGCTACACCTTC
D gene: .
V gene: TRBV7-2
J gene: TRBJ1-2
clone size: few

CDR3 protein: CASSGTGPYEQYF
CDR3 DNA: TGTGCCAGCAGCGGAACAGGGCCCTACGAGCAGTACTTC
D gene: .
V gene: TRBV11-2
J gene: TRBJ2-7
clone size: few

CDR3 protein: CASSGENTEAFF
CDR3 DNA: TGCGCCAGCAGCGGGGAGAACACTGAAGCTTTCTTT
D gene: .
V gene: TRBV5-1
J gene: TRBJ1-1
clone size: .

CDR3 protein: CASSTGPGWANVLAF
CDR3 DNA: TGTGCCAGCAGCACCGGACCAGGCTGGGCCAACGTCCTGGCTTTC
D gene: .
V gene: TRBV13
J gene: TRBJ2-6
clone size: .

CDR3 protein: CAISTPGQGREYGYTF
CDR3 DNA: TGTGCCATCAGCACTCCGGGACAGGGAAGGGAATATGGCTACACCTTC
D gene: TRBD1
V gene: TRBV10-3
J gene: TRBJ1-2
clone size: .

CDR3 protein: CASSQPLNEQFF
CDR3 DNA: TGTGCCAGCAGTCAACCGTTAAATGAGCAGTTCTTC
D gene: .
V gene: TRBV28
J gene: TRBJ2-1
clone size: many

CDR3 protein: CSADRGRNNEQFF
CDR3 DNA: TGCAGTGCCGATCGGGGCCGTAACAATGAGCAGTTCTTC
D gene: .
V gene: TRBV20-1
J gene: TRBJ2-1
clone size: many

CDR3 protein: CASSHSGTGEYEQYF
CDR3 DNA: TGTGCCAGCAGCCATTCCGGGACAGGCGAATACGAGCAGTACTTC
D gene: TRBD1
V gene: TRBV11-1
J gene: TRBJ2-7
clone size: many

CDR3 protein: CATARSFFYEQYF
CDR3 DNA: TGTGCCACCGCAAGGTCCTTTTTTTACGAGCAGTACTTC
D gene: .
V gene: TRBV19
J gene: TRBJ2-7
clone size: .

CDR3 protein: CASSHPGLAAYEQYF
CDR3 DNA: TGTGCCAGCAGCCACCCGGGACTAGCGGCGTACGAGCAGTACTTC
D gene: TRBD2
V gene: TRBV5-8
J gene: TRBJ2-7
clone size: many

CDR3 protein: CASSFRQGNTGELFF
CDR3 DNA: TGTGCCAGCAGTTTCAGACAGGGAAACACCGGGGAGCTGTTTTTT
D gene: TRBD1
V gene: TRBV6-2/TRBV6-3
J gene: TRBJ2-2
clone size: many

CDR3 protein: CASRDSGAFTPQHF
CDR3 DNA: TGTGCCAGCAGAGACAGTGGGGCTTTTACGCCCCAGCATTTT
D gene: .
V gene: TRBV25-1
J gene: TRBJ1-5
clone size: .

CDR3 protein: CASSVGTTLYEQYF
CDR3 DNA: TGTGCCAGCAGTGTCGGAACAACTCTTTACGAGCAGTACTTC
D gene: .
V gene: TRBV28
J gene: TRBJ2-7
clone size: .

CDR3 protein: CASSERGGTEAFF
CDR3 DNA: TGTGCCAGCAGTGAAAGGGGGGGAACTGAAGCTTTCTTT
D gene: .
V gene: TRBV2
J gene: TRBJ1-1
clone size: few

CDR3 protein: CASSLLATAASGYSYEQYF
CDR3 DNA: TGTGCCAGCAGTTTATTGGCCACCGCCGCTAGCGGGTACTCCTACGAGCAGTACTTC
D gene: TRBD2
V gene: TRBV28
J gene: TRBJ2-7
clone size: many

CDR3 protein: CASSGAGEGTSGKRYYEQYF
CDR3 DNA: TGTGCCAGCAGCGGGGCCGGGGAAGGGACTAGCGGGAAAAGATATTACGAGCAGTACTTC
D gene: TRBD2
V gene: TRBV9
J gene: TRBJ2-7
clone size: few